This entry concerns a single T cell receptor beta chain. This clone was recorded only once. The antigen it recognizes is unknown. Per-nucleotide qualities are absent, and no much larger clonotype sits a single base away. The V end loses 6 bases and the J end loses 4 bases, and a stretch of 15 bases separates them. Counted from cysteine to phenylalanine, this CDR3 has 15 amino acids. Only the CDR3 DNA is retained, 45 bases long and in frame from the first base. The germline V gene yields MRHNA for CDR1 and SNTAGT for CDR2. Interpreted using the paper, the time point label stands for: more than 10 months on ibrutinib. For TCR beta library preparation, approximately 2 micrograms of genomic DNA were isolated from cryopreserved PBMCs. Longitudinal blood samples from CLL patients on ibrutinib monotherapy were analyzed using high-throughput TCR beta sequencing. The patients took part in an open-label, single-center phase 2 trial of ibrutinib monotherapy.

This entry is derived from a study of cytotoxic CD8 clonotypes in ibrutinib-treated CLL (dated by TCRdb to about 2021). About the full investigation: The cohort had about a dozen relapsed/refractory and roughly 14 treatment-naive patients; approximately 17 were IGHV unmutated. On average, each sample yielded about 260,000 productive templates and roughly 95,000 productive rearrangements. Response samples were obtained after a median of around 11 months of treatment, with a range of roughly 6 to 40 months. Cryopreserved peripheral blood mononuclear cells were collected before treatment, at response, and at either disease progression or sustained remission. Longitudinal samples were obtainable from about 30% of the roughly 90 participants in the trial. Responses were partial in 25 or so patients and complete in 2; after median approximately 69 months follow-up, about 14 stayed in remission and roughly twelve progressed. Every remission and progressive disease sample was obtained while ibrutinib was still being received by the patients.

Each clonotype received, on average, approximately 9.9x coverage in deep resolution sequencing performed on a MiSeq, where the target depth lay between 1 in 1 million and 1 in 200,000 T cells. The immunoSEQ hsTCRB Kit was used to generate TCR beta libraries. The source study handled its data this way. The data were analyzed with ImmunoSEQ Analyzer and ImmunoSEQ Data Assistant, and V, D and J gene assignments followed IMGT definitions. Clonality, with values ranging from 0 to 1, was calculated as one minus the normalized Shannon entropy of productive rearrangement frequencies. Only overrepresented clonotypes making up at least 0.05% of each patient's repertoire were included in the public clonotype analysis. Some 12 age-matched healthy donor repertoires from immuneACCESS served as clonality controls. TCRdb carries this immuneACCESS record with in-frame sequences only. Its versions omit some clonotypes, under half of them owing to an unresolved V gene in the studies checked, with the rest unexplained. For V, J and clone size, that table is used; D and trimming come from the DNA. The sample table records under 150,000 clones; approximately 90% of these occur just once. The ten biggest clones cover less than 14% of the sample.

The paper's findings and limits, for the study overall: Sampling times were not matched between patients in sustained remission and patients whose disease was progressing, and lymph node repertoires were not examined. At ibrutinib response clonality went up, during sustained remission it held steady, and at progression it dropped back toward baseline. Public clonotypes were rare and either contracted or stayed stable during treatment, and the rise in clonality at ibrutinib response reflected the expansion of private clonotypes. Baseline clonality exceeded that of age-matched healthy donors and correlated strongly with circulating CD8+ T-cell counts.

The TCR was taken from a human donor with chronic lymphocytic leukemia. The chain links TRBV6-4 with TRBJ2-2; 5 matching bases give a weak D call of TRBD1. The sequenced sample was PBMCs, obtained after 12 months of ibrutinib treatment. The nucleotide sequence is TGTGCCAGCAGACAGGAGAATAGTGCCACCGGGGAGCTGTTTTTT. The resulting protein is CASRQENSATGELFF.